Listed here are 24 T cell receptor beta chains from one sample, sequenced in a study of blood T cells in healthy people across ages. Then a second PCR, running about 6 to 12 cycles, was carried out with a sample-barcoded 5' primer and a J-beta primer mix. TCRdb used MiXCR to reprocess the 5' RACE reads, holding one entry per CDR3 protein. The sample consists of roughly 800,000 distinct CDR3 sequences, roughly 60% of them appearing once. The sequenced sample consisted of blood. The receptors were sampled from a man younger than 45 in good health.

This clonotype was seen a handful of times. CDR3 bases: TGTGCCAGCAGCAGGACTAGCGGGAGTGGGACTGGGGCCAACGTCCTGACTTTC. Its protein product is CASSRTSGSGTGANVLTF. The V call is TRBV5-6, the J call TRBJ2-6; 13 bases align to TRBD2. The junction had 6 bases not matched to a gene; V was cut back by 4 bases and J by 2 bases. Germline CDR1 reads SGHDT; CDR2 reads YYEEEE. The CDR3 covers 18 residues. Looking up the rest from reference TRBV5-6 and TRBJ2-6 gives the full variable domain: DAGVTQSPTHLIKTRGQQVTLRCSPKSGHDTVSWYQQALGQGPQFIFQYYEEEERQRGNFPDRFSGHQFPNYSSELNVNALLLGDSALYLCASSRTSGSGTGANVLTFGAGSRLTVL.

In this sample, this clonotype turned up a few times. In nucleotides, the CDR3 is TGTGCCAGCAGCTCCCCCCCCTTGGAGACCCAGTACTTC. Translation: CASSSPPLETQYF. The chain recombines TRBV7-3 with TRBJ2-5; no reliable D call. CDR1 and CDR2 (germline): SGHTA, FQGTGA. V lost 4 bases to trimming and J lost 5 bases, with 11 bases between them. This CDR3 has 13 amino acids. Full variable domain (rest looked up from reference TRBV7-3 and TRBJ2-5): GAGVSQTPSNKVTEKGKYVELRCDPISGHTALYWYRQSLGQGPEFLIYFQGTGAADDSGLPNDRFFAVRPEGSVSTLKIQRTERGDSAVYLCASSSPPLETQYFGPGTRLLVL.

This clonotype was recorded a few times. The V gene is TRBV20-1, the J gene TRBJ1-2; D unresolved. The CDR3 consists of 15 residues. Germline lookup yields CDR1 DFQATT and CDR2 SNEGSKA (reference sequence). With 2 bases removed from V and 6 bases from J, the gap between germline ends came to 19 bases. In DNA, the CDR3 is TGCAGTGCTAGATTTTTTGAAGGAAAGGATCATGGCTACACCTTC. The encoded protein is CSARFFEGKDHGYTF.

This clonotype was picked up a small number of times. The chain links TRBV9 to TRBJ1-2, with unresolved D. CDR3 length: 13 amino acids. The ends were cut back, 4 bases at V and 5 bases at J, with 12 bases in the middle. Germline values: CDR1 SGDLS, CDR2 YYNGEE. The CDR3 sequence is CASSTSTSYGYTF. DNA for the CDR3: TGTGCCAGCAGCACGTCGACCTCTTATGGCTACACCTTC.

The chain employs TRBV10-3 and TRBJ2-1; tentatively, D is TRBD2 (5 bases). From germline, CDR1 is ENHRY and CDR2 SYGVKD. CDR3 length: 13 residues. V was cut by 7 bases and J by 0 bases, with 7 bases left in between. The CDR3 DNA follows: TGTGCCATCACCGAGGGCTCCTACAATGAGCAGTTCTTC. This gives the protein CAITEGSYNEQFF.

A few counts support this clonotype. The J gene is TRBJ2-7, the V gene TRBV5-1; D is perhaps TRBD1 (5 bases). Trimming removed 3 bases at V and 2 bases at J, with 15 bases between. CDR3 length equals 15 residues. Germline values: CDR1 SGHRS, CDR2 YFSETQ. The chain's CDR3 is CASSWDDSNTYEQYF. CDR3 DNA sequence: TGCGCCAGCAGCTGGGATGACAGCAACACCTACGAGCAGTACTTC.

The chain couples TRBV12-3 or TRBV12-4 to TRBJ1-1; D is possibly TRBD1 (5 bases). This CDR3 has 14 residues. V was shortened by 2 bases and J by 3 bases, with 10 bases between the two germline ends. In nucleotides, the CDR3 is TGTGCCAGCAGTTTAACTGACAGCCACACTGAAGCTTTCTTT. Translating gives CASSLTDSHTEAFF.

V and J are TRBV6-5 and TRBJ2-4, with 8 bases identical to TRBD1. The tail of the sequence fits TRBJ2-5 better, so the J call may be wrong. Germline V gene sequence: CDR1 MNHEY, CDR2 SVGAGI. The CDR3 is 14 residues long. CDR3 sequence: CASSYDDRGETQYF. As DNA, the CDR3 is TGTGCCAGCAGTTACGACGACAGGGGAGAGACCCAGTACTTC.

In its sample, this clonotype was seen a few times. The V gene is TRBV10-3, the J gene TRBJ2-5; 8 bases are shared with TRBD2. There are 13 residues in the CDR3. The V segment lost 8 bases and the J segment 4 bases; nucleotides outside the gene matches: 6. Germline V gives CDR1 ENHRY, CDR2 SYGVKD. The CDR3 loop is CAIGSGRGETQYF. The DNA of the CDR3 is TGTGCCATCGGGAGCGGGAGAGGAGAGACCCAGTACTTC.

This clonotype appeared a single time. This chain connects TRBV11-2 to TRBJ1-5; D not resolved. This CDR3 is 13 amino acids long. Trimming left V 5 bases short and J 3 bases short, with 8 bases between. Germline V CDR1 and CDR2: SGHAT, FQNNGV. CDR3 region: CASSRNYNQPQHF. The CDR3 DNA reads TGTGCCAGCAGCCGCAACTACAATCAGCCCCAGCATTTT.

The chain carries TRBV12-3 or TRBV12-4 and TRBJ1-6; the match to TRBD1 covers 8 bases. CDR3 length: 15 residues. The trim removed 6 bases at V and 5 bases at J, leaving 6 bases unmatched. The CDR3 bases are TGTGCCAGCAGCCCGGGACAGGTAGATAATTCACCCCTCCACTTT. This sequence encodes CASSPGQVDNSPLHF.

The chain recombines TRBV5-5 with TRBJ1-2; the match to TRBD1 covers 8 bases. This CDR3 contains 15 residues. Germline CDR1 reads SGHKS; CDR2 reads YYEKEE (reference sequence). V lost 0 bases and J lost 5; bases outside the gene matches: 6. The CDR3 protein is CASSLGGRGQYGYTF. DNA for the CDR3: TGTGCCAGCAGCTTGGGCGGCAGGGGGCAATATGGCTACACCTTC.

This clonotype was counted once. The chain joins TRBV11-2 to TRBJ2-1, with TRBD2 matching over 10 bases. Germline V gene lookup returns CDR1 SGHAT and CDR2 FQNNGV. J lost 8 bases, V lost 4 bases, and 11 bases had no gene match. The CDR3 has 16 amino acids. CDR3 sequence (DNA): TGTGCCAGCAGCTCCGAAGCGGGGGGGATTTTGGATGAGCAGTTCTTC. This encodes CASSSEAGGILDEQFF.

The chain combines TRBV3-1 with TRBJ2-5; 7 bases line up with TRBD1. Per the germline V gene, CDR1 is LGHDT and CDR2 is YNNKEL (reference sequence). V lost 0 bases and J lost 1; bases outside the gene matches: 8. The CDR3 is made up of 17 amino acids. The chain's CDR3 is CASSQEPTGTAQETQYF. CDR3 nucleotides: TGTGCCAGCAGCCAAGAACCGACCGGGACAGCCCAAGAGACCCAGTACTTC.

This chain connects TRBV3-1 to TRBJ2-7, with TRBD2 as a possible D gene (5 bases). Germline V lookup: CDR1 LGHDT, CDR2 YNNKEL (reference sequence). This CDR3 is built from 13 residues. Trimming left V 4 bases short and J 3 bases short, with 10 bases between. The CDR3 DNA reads TGTGCCAGCAGCCCGGACTTGGGCTACGAGCAGTACTTC. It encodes CASSPDLGYEQYF.

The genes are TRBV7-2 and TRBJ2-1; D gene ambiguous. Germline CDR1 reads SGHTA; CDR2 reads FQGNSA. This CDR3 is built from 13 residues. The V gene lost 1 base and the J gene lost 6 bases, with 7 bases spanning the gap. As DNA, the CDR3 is TGTGCCAGCAGCTTAGACCTGATCAATGAGCAGTTCTTC. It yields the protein CASSLDLINEQFF.

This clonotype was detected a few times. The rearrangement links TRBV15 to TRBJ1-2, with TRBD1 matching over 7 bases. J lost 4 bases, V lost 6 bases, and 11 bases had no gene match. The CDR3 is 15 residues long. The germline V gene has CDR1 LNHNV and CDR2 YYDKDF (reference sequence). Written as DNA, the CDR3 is TGTGCCACCAGTCGGCGACAGGGAGGTGGCTATGGCTACACCTTC. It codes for CATSRRQGGGYGYTF.

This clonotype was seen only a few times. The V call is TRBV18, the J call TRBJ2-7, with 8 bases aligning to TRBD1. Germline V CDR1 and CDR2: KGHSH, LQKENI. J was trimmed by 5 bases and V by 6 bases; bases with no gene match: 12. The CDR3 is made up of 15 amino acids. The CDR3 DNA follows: TGTGCCAGCTCCCTCGGACAGGGCCTCTGGGACGAGCAGTACTTC. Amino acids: CASSLGQGLWDEQYF.

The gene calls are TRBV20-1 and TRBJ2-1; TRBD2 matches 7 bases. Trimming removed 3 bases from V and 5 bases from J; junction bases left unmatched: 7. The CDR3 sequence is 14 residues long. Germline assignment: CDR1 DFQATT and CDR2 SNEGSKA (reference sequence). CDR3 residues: CSASKRGKNNEQFF. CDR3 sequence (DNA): TGCAGTGCTAGTAAGCGGGGAAAGAACAATGAGCAGTTCTTC.

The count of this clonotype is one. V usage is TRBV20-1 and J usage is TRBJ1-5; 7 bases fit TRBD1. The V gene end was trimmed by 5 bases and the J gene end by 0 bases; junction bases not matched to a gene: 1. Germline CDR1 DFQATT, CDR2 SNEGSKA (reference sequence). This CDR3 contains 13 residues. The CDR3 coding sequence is TGCAGTGCTCAGGGGGGTAGCAATCAGCCCCAGCATTTT. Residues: CSAQGGSNQPQHF.

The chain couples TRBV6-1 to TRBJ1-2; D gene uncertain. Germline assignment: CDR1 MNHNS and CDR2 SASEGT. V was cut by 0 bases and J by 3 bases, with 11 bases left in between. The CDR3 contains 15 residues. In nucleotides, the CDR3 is TGTGCCAGCAGTGAAGCGCTAGTGGCAGACTATGGCTACACCTTC. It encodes CASSEALVADYGYTF.

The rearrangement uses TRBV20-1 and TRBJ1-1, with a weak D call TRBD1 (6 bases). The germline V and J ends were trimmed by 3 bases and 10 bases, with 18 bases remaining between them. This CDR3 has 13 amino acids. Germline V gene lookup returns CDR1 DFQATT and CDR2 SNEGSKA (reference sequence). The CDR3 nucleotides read TGCAGTGCTAGTAGGAAGGGGGGAGTTAGAGCTTTCTTT. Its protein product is CSASRKGGVRAFF.

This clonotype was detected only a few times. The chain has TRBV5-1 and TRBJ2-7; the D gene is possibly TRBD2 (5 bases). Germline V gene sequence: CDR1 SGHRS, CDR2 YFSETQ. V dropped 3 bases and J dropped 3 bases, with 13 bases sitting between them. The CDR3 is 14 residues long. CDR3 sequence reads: CASSSEAGYYEQYF. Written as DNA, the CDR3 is TGCGCCAGCAGCTCGGAGGCAGGCTACTACGAGCAGTACTTC.

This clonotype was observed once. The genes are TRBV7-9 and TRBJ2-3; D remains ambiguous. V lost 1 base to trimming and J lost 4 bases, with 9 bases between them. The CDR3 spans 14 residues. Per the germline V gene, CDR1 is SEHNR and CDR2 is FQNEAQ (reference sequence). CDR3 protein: CASSLGLTSDTQYF. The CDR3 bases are TGTGCCAGCAGCTTAGGGTTAACCTCAGATACGCAGTATTTT.